A single sample gave rise to the 18 T cell receptor beta chains below, sequenced in a study of shared T cell receptors in the human thymus. Sequencing used immunoSEQ multiplex PCR; TCRdb keeps in-frame clones, though not all of them. In the table there are some 700,000 clones, 85% to 90% of which are singletons. These same records also appear under a second study, on human thymus T cells.

The material sequenced was thymocytes. The receptor set was obtained from a boy less than two years old with a congenital heart defect.

This chain links TRBV28 with TRBJ2-1; TRBD2 matches at 7 bases. CDR1 MDHEN and CDR2 SYDVKM come from the germline V gene. V trimming: 5 bases; J trimming: 5 bases; junction bases outside the gene matches: 9. The CDR3 sequence is 15 residues long. The CDR3 spells CASSPPVAGNNEQFF. The CDR3 region has the DNA TGTGCCAGCAGTCCCCCGGTAGCGGGTAACAATGAGCAGTTCTTC.

The chain links TRBV19 to TRBJ1-2, with 9 positions matching TRBD1. The V and J ends lost 1 base and 6 bases, in that order; junction bases with no gene match: 9. Germline V gene lookup returns CDR1 LNHDA and CDR2 SQIVND (reference sequence). The CDR3 is 16 residues long. For the CDR3, the DNA is TGTGCCAGTAGTATAGTTGGCTCAGGGACAGGGAATGGCTACACCTTC. Translated: CASSIVGSGTGNGYTF. The whole variable domain, remainder taken from reference TRBV19 and TRBJ1-2, is DGGITQSPKYLFRKEGQNVTLSCEQNLNHDAMYWYRQDPGQGLRLIYYSQIVNDFQKGDIAEGYSVSREKKESFPLTVTSAQKNPTAFYLCASSIVGSGTGNGYTFGSGTRLTVV.

The CDR3 loop reads CASSPHRGRSEAFF. CDR3 nucleotides: TGTGCCAGCAGTCCACACAGGGGGCGGTCTGAAGCTTTCTTT. The chain is built from TRBV27 and TRBJ1-1; the match to TRBD1 covers 9 bases. Germline CDR1 MNHEY, CDR2 SMNVEV (reference sequence). V lost 5 bases, J lost 6 bases, and 7 bases stayed unmatched. The CDR3 totals 14 residues.

As concerns this clone: Other DNA sequences in this specimen translate into the identical CDR3. The chain has TRBV11-2 and TRBJ2-7, with D unresolved. This CDR3 contains 13 residues. Trimming left V 1 base short and J 0 bases short, with 4 bases between. Germline lookup yields CDR1 SGHAT and CDR2 FQNNGV. Written as DNA, the CDR3 is TGTGCCAGCAGCTTAGCGGGCTCCTACGAGCAGTACTTC. Its protein product is CASSLAGSYEQYF.

This clone was seen only once. CDR3 amino acids: CASRWSAQEGTGELFF. The CDR3 DNA reads TGCGCCAGCAGGTGGTCCGCCCAGGAGGGCACCGGGGAGCTGTTTTTT. This chain joins TRBV10-1 and TRBJ2-2; D is possibly TRBD2 (6 bases). CDR1 and CDR2 (germline): WNHNN, SYGVQD (reference sequence). There are 16 residues in the CDR3. Trimming took off 6 bases at V and 4 bases at J, with 18 bases between the two ends.

CDR3 nucleotide sequence: TGTGCCAGCAGCCCCCCCCATGACGAGCAGTACTTC. This codes for CASSPPHDEQYF. The chain employs TRBV11-2 and TRBJ2-7, with D unresolved. Trimming removed 5 bases at V and 5 bases at J, with 10 bases between. The germline V gene has CDR1 SGHAT and CDR2 FQNNGV. The CDR3 has 12 amino acids.

J is TRBJ2-4 and V is TRBV6-1, with 9 bases aligning to TRBD1. CDR3 length: 13 amino acids. The ends lost 6 bases at V and 7 bases at J; junction bases unmatched: 4. Germline V lookup: CDR1 MNHNS, CDR2 SASEGT. DNA of the CDR3: TGTGCCAGCAGCCGGGACAGGGTGAACATTCAGTACTTC. It translates to CASSRDRVNIQYF.

The genes are TRBV11-2 and TRBJ1-1, with D perhaps matching TRBD1 (5 bases). The V and J ends lost 1 base and 0 bases respectively, with 12 bases between them. There are 16 residues in the CDR3. From germline, CDR1 is SGHAT and CDR2 FQNNGV. The CDR3 is CASSLGVRRVNTEAFF. The CDR3 DNA sequence: TGTGCCAGCAGCTTAGGGGTGCGCAGGGTGAACACTGAAGCTTTCTTT.

The rearrangement uses TRBV5-8 and TRBJ2-5; maybe TRBD2 (5 bases). This CDR3 is 14 amino acids long. The germline V and J ends were trimmed by 4 bases and 5 bases, with 15 bases remaining between them. The germline gives CDR1 SGHTS, CDR2 YDEGEE. CDR3 amino acids: CASSPPSGLETQYF. Written as DNA, the CDR3 is TGTGCCAGCAGCCCACCAAGCGGCCTGGAGACCCAGTACTTC.

This chain connects TRBV15 to TRBJ1-3; D may be TRBD1 (6 bases). Germline loops: CDR1 LNHNV, CDR2 YYDKDF (reference sequence). The CDR3 is made up of 15 amino acids. V gave up 9 bases and J gave up 0 bases, with 15 bases separating them. CDR3 sequence: CATHGGGPSGNTIYF. As DNA, the CDR3 is TGTGCCACACACGGGGGGGGGCCCTCTGGAAACACCATATATTTT.

This clone was seen a single time. The chain joins TRBV10-2 to TRBJ2-1; TRBD2 aligns across 11 bases. Germline V gene data show CDR1 as WSHSY and CDR2 as SAAADI. The CDR3 runs 14 residues. J gave up 6 bases and V 6 bases, and 4 bases lay outside the gene matches. CDR3 in amino acids: CASSAGTSGNEQFF. The DNA for the CDR3 is TGCGCCAGCAGCGCCGGGACTAGCGGCAATGAGCAGTTCTTC.

This clone turned up a few times. This chain uses TRBV18 with TRBJ2-7; 7 positions match TRBD1. CDR1 and CDR2 from the germline V gene are KGHSH and LQKENI. The CDR3 runs 13 residues. V gave up 4 bases and J gave up 10 bases; unmatched junction bases: 10. The CDR3 region is CASSLRQGPPQYF. CDR3 coding DNA: TGTGCCAGCTCACTACGACAGGGACCACCTCAGTACTTC.

The genes are TRBV30 and TRBJ2-3; 12 bases fit TRBD2. This CDR3 is built from 16 residues. V trimming: 3 bases; J trimming: 5 bases; junction bases outside the gene matches: 9. Germline CDR1 GTSNPN, CDR2 SVGIG (reference sequence). CDR3 nucleotide sequence: TGTGCCTGGAGCCCTGGACTAGCGGGATGGAGAGATACGCAGTATTTT. Translation gives CAWSPGLAGWRDTQYF.

V usage is TRBV7-8 and J usage is TRBJ1-5; D not certain. The CDR3 is 14 residues long. V gave up 4 bases and J gave up 2 bases, with 9 bases separating them. CDR1 and CDR2 (germline): SGHVS, FQNEAQ. CDR3 DNA sequence: TGTGCCAGCAGCTCCCGAGAGGGCAATCAGCCCCAGCATTTT. It yields the protein CASSSREGNQPQHF.

This clone was seen just once. This rearrangement joins TRBV2 to TRBJ2-7, with 7 positions matching TRBD1. The ends lost 6 bases at V and 3 bases at J; junction bases unmatched: 11. This CDR3 spans 15 amino acids. Germline CDR1 and CDR2: SNHLY and FYNNEI. The chain's CDR3 is CASSESGTDLYEQYF. CDR3 DNA: TGTGCCAGCAGCGAATCGGGGACAGACCTCTACGAGCAGTACTTC.

This clone was counted a single time. The chain employs TRBV6-5 and TRBJ1-1, with D unresolved. Trimming stripped 7 bases from V and 1 base from J, with 10 bases between. CDR3 length: 13 residues. Germline V gene sequence: CDR1 MNHEY, CDR2 SVGAGI. The CDR3 DNA sequence: TGTGCCAGCACTCCTAGGTGGAACACTGAAGCTTTCTTT. This encodes CASTPRWNTEAFF.

The chain carries TRBV6-5 and TRBJ2-1; D not resolved. Trimming pared 0 bases from V and 8 bases from J, leaving 11 bases between. CDR3 length equals 14 residues. CDR1 and CDR2 from the germline V gene are MNHEY and SVGAGI. CDR3 sequence (DNA): TGTGCCAGCAGTTACTCTAACGGTCCGGATGAGCAGTTCTTC. Residues: CASSYSNGPDEQFF.

This rearrangement joins TRBV9 to TRBJ2-7; D is unresolved. The CDR3 has 16 amino acids. V lost 4 bases, J lost 5 bases, and 22 bases lay in between. Germline V gene data show CDR1 as SGDLS and CDR2 as YYNGEE. This CDR3 reads CASSSSPEVFADEQYF. The DNA of the CDR3 is TGTGCCAGCAGCTCTTCCCCCGAGGTCTTCGCCGACGAGCAGTACTTC.